The text below deals with one T cell receptor (beta chain). Its antigen is unidentified. These data originate in a study of cytomegalovirus exposure and HLA in healthy donors. PCR used 60 Vbeta primers and 13 Jbeta primers. Per the study methods: In a later analysis, the count reached 74 million or so unique TCR beta chains, with about 9.9 million shared. The data were produced by immunoSEQ multiplex PCR, yet TCRdb's version contains in-frame clones alone and is incomplete. D and trimming come from the DNA, and the V and J calls and clone size come from that table. The table includes roughly 99,000 clones, around 77% detected once. Whole-study findings and limits: The availability of immune exposure information extended only to CMV serostatus. The investigators catalogued 164 TCR beta chains as cytomegalovirus-associated. The HLA-A and HLA-B alleles of most subjects were reportedly predicted accurately from TCR beta sequences.

The CDR3 has 13 residues. V was cut by 4 bases and J by 0 bases, with 3 bases left in between. Germline loops: CDR1 MNHNS, CDR2 SASEGT. This clonotype was sampled from a male donor in good health and CMV-seronegative. Specimen: PBMCs. The chain uses TRBV6-1 and TRBJ1-4; D is unresolved. CDR3 DNA: TGTGCCAGCAGTGTAGCAACTAATGAAAAACTGTTTTTT. Protein product: CASSVATNEKLFF.